This section outlines one T cell receptor (beta chain) sequence together with its context. This receptor's antigen is unknown. Qualities for individual bases were not recorded, and no much larger clone is one base off. Libraries were constructed by PCR. Sequencing instrument: Illumina HiSeq 2500. To normalize quantification of the TCRbeta repertoire, the TCR libraries were built with molecular barcoding that relied on unique molecular identifiers. The public reads were reanalyzed by TCRdb: fastp trimming at Q25, MiXCR alignment, in-frame beta chains only. Entries are consolidated by CDR3 protein sequence, retaining the most common genes and DNA. In this sample the table shows approximately 350,000 distinct CDR3 sequences, about an eighth of which occur a single time. The ten largest clones represent around 4.5% of the sample. The data stem from a study of T-cell reconstitution after alpha-beta-depleted transplantation in children (dated by TCRdb to 2016 to 2018). Concerning the study at large: The study quantitatively tracked T-cell immune reconstitution after TCRalphabeta/CD19-depleted allogeneic hematopoietic cell transplantation in children using TCR repertoire profiling.

The starting material was PBMCs, obtained from the stem cell graft. This TCR came from a human donor who donated a stem cell graft to a child with Fanconi anemia.

The CDR3 amino acid sequence is: CASSSGLAGVYEQYF. The bases are TGTGCCAGCAGCTCGGGACTAGCGGGGGTCTACGAGCAGTACTTC. The chain joins TRBV7-9 to TRBJ2-7, with 14 junctional bases fitting TRBD2. CDR3 length: 15 amino acids, cysteine to phenylalanine. Solely the CDR3 DNA is kept, with 45 bases framed from the first base. At the junction V is shortened by 4 bases and J by 3 bases; bases outside the gene matches: 2. Based on the germline V gene (reference sequence), the CDR1 and CDR2 sequences are SEHNR and FQNEAQ.